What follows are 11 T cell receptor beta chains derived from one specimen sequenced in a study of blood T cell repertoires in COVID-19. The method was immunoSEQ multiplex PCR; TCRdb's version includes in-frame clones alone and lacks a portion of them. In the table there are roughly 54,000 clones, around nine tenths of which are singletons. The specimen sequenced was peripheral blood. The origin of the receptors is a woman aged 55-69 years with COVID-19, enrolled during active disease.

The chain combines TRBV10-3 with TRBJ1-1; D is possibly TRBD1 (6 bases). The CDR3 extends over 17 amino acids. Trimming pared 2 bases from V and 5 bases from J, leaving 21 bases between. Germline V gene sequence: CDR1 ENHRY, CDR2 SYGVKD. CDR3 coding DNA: TGTGCCATCAGTGAGCCCCGGCCACAGGGTAAAAATACTGAAGCTTTCTTT. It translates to CAISEPRPQGKNTEAFF.

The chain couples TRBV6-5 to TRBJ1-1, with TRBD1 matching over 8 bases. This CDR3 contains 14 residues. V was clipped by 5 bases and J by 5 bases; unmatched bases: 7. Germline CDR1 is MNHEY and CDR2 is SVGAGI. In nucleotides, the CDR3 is TGTGCCAGCAGTCGTTACAGGGGGGGGACTGAAGCTTTCTTT. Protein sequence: CASSRYRGGTEAFF.

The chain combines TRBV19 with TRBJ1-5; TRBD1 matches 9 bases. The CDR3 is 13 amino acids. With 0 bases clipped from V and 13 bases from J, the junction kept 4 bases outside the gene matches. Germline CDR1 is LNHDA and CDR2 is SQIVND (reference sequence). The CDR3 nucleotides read TGTGCCAGTAGTATAGAGGACAGGGGTTTACAGCATTTT. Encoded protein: CASSIEDRGLQHF. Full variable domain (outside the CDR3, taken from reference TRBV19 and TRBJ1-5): DGGITQSPKYLFRKEGQNVTLSCEQNLNHDAMYWYRQDPGQGLRLIYYSQIVNDFQKGDIAEGYSVSREKKESFPLTVTSAQKNPTAFYLCASSIEDRGLQHFGDGTRLSIL.

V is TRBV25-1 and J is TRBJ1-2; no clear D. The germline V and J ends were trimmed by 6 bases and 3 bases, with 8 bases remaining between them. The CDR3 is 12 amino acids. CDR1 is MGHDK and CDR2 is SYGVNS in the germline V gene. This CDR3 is CASRTRDYGYTF. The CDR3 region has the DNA TGTGCCAGCAGGACCCGGGACTATGGCTACACCTTC.

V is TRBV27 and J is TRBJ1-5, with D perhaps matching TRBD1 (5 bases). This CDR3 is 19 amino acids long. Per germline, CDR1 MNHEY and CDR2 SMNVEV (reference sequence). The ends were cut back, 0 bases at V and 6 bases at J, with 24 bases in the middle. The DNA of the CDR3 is TGTGCCAGCAGTTTATCAGGGCAGGTCTACCGAATCGGGGGTCAGCCCCAGCATTTT. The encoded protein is CASSLSGQVYRIGGQPQHF.

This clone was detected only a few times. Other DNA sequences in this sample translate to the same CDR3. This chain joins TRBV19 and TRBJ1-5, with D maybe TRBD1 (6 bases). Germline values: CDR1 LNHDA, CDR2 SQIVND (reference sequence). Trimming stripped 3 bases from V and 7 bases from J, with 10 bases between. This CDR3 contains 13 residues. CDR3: CASSIRGEQPQHF. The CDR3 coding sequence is TGTGCCAGTAGTATCAGGGGAGAGCAGCCCCAGCATTTT.

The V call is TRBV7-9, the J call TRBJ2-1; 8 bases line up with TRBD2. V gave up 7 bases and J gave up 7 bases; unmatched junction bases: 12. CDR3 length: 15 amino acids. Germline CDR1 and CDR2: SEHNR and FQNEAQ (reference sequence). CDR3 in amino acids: CASTPSVGTSNEQFF. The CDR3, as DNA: TGTGCCAGCACCCCTAGCGTGGGGACTAGTAATGAGCAGTTCTTC.

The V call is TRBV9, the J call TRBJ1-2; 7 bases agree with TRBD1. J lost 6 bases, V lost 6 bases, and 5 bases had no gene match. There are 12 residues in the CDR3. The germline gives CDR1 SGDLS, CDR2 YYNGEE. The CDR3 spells CASNRGVDGYTF. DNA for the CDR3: TGTGCCAGCAACAGGGGCGTGGATGGCTACACCTTC.

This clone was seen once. In DNA form, the CDR3 reads TGTGCCAGTAAAGGACAGGGAAACACCGGGGAGCTGTTTTTT. Its translation is CASKGQGNTGELFF. The chain joins TRBV19 to TRBJ2-2; TRBD1 aligns across 8 bases. The germline V gene has CDR1 LNHDA and CDR2 SQIVND (reference sequence). The CDR3 consists of 14 residues. J gave up 2 bases and V 7 bases, and 3 bases lay outside the gene matches.

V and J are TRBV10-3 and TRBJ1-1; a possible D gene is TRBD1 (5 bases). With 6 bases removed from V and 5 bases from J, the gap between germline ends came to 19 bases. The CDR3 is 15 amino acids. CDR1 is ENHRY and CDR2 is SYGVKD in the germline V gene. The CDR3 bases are TGTGCCATCAGACTATCTGGGGGGGGAGGGACTGAAGCTTTCTTT. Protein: CAIRLSGGGGTEAFF.

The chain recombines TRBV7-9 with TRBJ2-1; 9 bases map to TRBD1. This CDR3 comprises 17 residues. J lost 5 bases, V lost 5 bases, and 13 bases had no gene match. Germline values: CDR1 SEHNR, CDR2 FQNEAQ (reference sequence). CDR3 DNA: TGTGCCAGCAGCCCACCAATTCCGGGACAGGGTGACAATGAGCAGTTCTTC. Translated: CASSPPIPGQGDNEQFF. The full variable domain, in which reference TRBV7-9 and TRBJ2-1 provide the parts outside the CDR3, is DTGVSQNPRHKITKRGQNVTFRCDPISEHNRLYWYRQTLGQGPEFLTYFQNEAQLEKSRLLSDRFSAERPKGSFSTLEIQRTEQGDSAMYLCASSPPIPGQGDNEQFFGPGTRLTVL.